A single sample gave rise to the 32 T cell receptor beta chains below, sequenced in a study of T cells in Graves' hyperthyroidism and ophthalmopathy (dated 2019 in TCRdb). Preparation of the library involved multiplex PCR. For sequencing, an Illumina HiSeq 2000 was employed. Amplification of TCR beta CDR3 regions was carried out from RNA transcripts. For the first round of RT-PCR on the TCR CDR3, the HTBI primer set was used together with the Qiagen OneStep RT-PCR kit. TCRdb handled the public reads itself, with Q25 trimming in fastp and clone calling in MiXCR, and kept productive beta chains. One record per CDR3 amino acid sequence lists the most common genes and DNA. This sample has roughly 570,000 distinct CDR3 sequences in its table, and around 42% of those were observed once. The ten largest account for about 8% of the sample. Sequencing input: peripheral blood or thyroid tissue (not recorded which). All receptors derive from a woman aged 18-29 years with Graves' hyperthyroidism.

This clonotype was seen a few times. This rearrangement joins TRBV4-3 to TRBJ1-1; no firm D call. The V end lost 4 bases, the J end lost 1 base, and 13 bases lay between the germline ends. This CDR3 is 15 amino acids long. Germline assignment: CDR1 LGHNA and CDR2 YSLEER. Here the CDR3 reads CASSRSPAPNTEAFF. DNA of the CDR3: TGCGCCAGCAGCCGATCCCCGGCTCCGAACACTGAAGCTTTCTTT.

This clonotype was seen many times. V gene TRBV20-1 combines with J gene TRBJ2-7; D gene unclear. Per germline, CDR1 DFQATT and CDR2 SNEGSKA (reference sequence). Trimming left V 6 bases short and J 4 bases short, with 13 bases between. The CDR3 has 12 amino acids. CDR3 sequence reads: CSAKDPTYEQYF. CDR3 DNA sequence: TGCAGTGCGAAGGACCCCACGTACGAGCAGTACTTC.

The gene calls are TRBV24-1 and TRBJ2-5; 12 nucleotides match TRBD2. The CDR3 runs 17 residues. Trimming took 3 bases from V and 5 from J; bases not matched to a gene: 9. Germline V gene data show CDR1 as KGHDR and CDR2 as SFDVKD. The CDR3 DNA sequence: TGTGCCACCAGTGATGTGACTAGCGGGAGTGGACGGGAGACCCAGTACTTC. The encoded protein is CATSDVTSGSGRETQYF.

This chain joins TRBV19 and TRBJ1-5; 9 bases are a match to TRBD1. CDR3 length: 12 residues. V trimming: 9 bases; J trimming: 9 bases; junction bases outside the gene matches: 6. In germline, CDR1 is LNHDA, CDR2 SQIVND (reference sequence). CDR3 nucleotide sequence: TGTGCCAGCCGGGACAGGGAAGGGCCCCAGCATTTT. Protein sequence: CASRDREGPQHF.

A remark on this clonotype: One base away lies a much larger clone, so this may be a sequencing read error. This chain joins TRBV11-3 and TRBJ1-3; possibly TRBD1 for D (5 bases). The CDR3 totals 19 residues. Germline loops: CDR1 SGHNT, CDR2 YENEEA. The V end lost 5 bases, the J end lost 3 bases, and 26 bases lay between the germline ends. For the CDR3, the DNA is TGTGCCAGCAGCGGTACCGGGGCAGGGAAAGAAGGTTATGGAAACACCATATATTTT. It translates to CASSGTGAGKEGYGNTIYF.

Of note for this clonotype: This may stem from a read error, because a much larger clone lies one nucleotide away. Written as DNA, the CDR3 is TGCAGCGCTAGACAGGAGGGGAGCAATCAGCCCCAGCATTTT. It yields the protein CSARQEGSNQPQHF. The chain uses TRBV29-1 and TRBJ1-5, with a weak D call TRBD1 (6 bases). Germline CDR1 reads SQVTM; CDR2 reads ANQGSEA. This CDR3 has 14 amino acids. Trimming took 7 bases from V and 1 from J, leaving 14 bases between them.

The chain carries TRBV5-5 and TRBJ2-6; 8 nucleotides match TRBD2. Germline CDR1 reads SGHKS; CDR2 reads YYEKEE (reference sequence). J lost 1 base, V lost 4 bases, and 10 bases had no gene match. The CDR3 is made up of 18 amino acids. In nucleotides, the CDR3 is TGTGCCAGCAGCAGGGCCGGGACTAGTTTTTCTGGGGCCAACGTCCTGACTTTC. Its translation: CASSRAGTSFSGANVLTF.

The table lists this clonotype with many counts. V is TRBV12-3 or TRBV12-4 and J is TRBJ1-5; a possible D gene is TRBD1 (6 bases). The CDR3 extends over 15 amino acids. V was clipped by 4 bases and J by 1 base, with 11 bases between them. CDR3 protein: CASSCRDNSNQPQHF. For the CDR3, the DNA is TGTGCCAGCAGTTGCCGGGACAACAGCAATCAGCCCCAGCATTTT.

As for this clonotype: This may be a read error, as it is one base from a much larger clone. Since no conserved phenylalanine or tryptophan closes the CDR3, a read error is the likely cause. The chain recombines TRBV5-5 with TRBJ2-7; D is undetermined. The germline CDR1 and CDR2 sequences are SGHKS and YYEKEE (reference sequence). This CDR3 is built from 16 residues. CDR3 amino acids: CASSLGSGWDSYEQYL. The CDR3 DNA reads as TGCGCCAGCAGCTTGGGTTCCGGATGGGACTCCTACGAGCAGTACCTC.

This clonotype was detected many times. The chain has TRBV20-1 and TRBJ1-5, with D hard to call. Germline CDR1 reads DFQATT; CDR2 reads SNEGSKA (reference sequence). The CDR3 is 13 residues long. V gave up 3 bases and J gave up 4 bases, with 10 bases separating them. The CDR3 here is CSASLRTNQPQHF. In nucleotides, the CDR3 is TGCAGTGCTAGCCTAAGGACGAATCAGCCCCAGCATTTT.

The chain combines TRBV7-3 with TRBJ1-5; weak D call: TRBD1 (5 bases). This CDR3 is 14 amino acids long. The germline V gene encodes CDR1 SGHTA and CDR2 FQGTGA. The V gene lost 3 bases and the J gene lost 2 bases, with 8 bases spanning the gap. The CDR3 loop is CASSFPGRNQPQHF. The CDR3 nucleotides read TGTGCCAGCAGCTTTCCGGGACGCAATCAGCCCCAGCATTTT.

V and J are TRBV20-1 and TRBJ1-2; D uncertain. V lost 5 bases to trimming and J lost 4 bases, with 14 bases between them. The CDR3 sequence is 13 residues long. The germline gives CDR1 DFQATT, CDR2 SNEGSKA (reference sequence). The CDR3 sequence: CSARASGSYGYTF. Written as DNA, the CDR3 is TGCAGTGCTCGCGCTAGCGGGAGCTATGGCTACACCTTC.

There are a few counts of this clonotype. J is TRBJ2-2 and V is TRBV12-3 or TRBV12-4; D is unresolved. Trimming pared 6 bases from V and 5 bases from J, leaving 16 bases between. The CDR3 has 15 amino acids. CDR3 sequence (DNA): TGTGCCAGCAGCTATATCTTAGGGTATACCGGGGAGCTGTTTTTT. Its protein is CASSYILGYTGELFF.

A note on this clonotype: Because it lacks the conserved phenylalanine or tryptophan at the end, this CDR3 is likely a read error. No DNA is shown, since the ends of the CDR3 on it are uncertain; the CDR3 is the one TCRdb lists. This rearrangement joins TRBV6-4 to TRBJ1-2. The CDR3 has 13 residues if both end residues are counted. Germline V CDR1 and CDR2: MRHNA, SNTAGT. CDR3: CASSRQIPTATPS.

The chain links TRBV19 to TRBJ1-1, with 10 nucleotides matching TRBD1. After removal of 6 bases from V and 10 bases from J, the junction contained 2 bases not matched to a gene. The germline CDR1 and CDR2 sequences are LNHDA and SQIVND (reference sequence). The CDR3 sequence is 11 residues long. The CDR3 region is CASRRTGGAFF. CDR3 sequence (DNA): TGTGCCAGTAGGCGGACAGGGGGAGCTTTCTTT.

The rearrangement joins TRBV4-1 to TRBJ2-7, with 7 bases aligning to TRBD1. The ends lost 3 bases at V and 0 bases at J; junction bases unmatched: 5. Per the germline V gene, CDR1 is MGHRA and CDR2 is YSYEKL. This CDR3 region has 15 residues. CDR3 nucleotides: TGCGCCAGCAGCCAGACCCGGGACAGCTCCTACGAGCAGTACTTC. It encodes CASSQTRDSSYEQYF.

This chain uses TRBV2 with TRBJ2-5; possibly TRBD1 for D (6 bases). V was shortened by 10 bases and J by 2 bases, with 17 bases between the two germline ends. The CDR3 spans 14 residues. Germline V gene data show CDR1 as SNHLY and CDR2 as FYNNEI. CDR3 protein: CAIKLDSSQETQYF. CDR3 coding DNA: TGTGCCATCAAACTGGACAGCAGTCAAGAGACCCAGTACTTC.

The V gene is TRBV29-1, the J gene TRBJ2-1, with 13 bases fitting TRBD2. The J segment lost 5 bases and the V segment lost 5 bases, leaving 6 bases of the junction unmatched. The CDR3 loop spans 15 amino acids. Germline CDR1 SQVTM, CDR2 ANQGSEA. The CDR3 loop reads CSVIGTSGEDNEQFF. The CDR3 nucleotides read TGCAGCGTTATTGGGACTAGCGGGGAAGACAATGAGCAGTTCTTC.

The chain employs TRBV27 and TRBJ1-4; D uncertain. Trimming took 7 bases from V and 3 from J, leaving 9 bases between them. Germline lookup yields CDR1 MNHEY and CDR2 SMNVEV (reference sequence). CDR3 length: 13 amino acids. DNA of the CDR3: TGTGCCAGCACGAGGGCTGCTAATGAAAAACTGTTTTTT. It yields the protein CASTRAANEKLFF.

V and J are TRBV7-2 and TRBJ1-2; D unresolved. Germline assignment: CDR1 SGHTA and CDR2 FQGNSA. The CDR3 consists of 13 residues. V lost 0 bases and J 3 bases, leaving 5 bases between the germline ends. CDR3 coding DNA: TGTGCCAGCAGCTTAGCGGTGCACTATGGCTACACCTTC. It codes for CASSLAVHYGYTF.

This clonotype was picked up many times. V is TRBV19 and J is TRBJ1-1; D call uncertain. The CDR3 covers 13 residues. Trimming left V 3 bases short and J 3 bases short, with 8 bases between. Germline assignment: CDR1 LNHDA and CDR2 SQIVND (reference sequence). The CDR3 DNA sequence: TGTGCCAGTAGTATTCTTAGCTACACTGAAGCTTTCTTT. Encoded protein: CASSILSYTEAFF.

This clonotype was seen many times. Here the CDR3 reads CASSLDSLQETQYF. The CDR3, as DNA: TGTGCCAGCAGCTTAGACAGCCTCCAAGAGACCCAGTACTTC. J is TRBJ2-5 and V is TRBV7-9; the D is unclear. The CDR3 totals 14 residues. In germline, CDR1 is SEHNR, CDR2 FQNEAQ (reference sequence). Trimming stripped 1 base from V and 1 base from J, with 7 bases between.

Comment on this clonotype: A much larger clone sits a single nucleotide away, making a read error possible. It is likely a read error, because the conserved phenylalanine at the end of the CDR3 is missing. CDR3 amino acids: CASSQDELAGEDEQYL. CDR3 nucleotide sequence: TGTGCCAGCAGCCAAGACGAACTAGCGGGAGAGGACGAGCAGTACCTC. The V gene is TRBV12-3 or TRBV12-4, the J gene TRBJ2-7; TRBD2 matches 11 bases. The CDR3 has 16 residues. The V and J ends lost 6 bases and 5 bases, in that order; junction bases with no gene match: 12.

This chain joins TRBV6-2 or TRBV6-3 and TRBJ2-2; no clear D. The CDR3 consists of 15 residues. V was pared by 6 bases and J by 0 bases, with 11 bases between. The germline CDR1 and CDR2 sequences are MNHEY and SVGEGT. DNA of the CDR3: TGTGCCAGCAGGTCAGTCACTACGAACACCGGGGAGCTGTTTTTT. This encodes CASRSVTTNTGELFF.

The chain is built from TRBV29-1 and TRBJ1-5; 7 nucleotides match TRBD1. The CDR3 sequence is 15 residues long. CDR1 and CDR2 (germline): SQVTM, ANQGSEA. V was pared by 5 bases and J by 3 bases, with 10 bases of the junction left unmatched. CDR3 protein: CSVRAGGNPNQPQHF. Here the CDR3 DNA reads TGCAGCGTTAGGGCAGGGGGTAATCCCAATCAGCCCCAGCATTTT.

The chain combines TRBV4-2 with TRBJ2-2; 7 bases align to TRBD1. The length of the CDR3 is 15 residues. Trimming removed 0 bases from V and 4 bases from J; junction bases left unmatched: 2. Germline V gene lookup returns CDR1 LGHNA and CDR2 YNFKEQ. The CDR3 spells CASSQETGTTGELFF. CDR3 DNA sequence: TGTGCCAGCAGCCAAGAGACAGGGACCACCGGGGAGCTGTTTTTT.

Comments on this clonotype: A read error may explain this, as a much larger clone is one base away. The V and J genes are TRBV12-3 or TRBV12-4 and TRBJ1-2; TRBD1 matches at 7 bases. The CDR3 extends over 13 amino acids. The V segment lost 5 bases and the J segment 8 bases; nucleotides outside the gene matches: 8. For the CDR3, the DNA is TGTGCCAGCAGTGCCCAGGGGGTCCGGGGCTACACCTTC. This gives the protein CASSAQGVRGYTF.

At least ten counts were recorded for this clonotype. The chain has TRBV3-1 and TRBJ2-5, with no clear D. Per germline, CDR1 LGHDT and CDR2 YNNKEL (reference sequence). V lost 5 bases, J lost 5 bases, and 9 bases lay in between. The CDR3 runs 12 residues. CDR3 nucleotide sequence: TGTGCCAGCAGCTATCATGTCGAGACCCAGTACTTC. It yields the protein CASSYHVETQYF.

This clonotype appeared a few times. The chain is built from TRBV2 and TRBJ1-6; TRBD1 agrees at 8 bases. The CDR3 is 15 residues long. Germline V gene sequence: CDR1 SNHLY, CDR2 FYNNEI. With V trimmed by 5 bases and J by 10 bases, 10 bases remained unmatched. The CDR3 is CASSTGQGQTSPLHF. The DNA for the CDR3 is TGTGCCAGCAGTACAGGACAGGGCCAGACGTCACCCCTCCACTTT.

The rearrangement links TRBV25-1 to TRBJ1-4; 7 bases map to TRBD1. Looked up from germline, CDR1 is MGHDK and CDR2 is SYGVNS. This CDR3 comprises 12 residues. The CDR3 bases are TGTGCTACCGACAGGGCGGGGGAAAAACTGTTTTTT. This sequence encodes CATDRAGEKLFF.

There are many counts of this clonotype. The CDR3 DNA is TGTGCCAGTAGTATGGGGTATCGAGGACTACAGCCCCAGCATTTT. Protein product: CASSMGYRGLQPQHF. This sequence joins TRBV19 and TRBJ1-5; D not resolved. The CDR3 length is 15 residues. The V gene lost 3 bases and the J gene lost 7 bases, with 16 bases spanning the gap. Germline assignment: CDR1 LNHDA and CDR2 SQIVND (reference sequence).

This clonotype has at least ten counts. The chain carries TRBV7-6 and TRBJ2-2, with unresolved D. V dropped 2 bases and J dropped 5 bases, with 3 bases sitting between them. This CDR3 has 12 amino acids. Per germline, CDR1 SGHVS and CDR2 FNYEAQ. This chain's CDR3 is CASSLPTGELFF. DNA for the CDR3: TGTGCCAGCAGCTTACCGACCGGGGAGCTGTTTTTT.